Listed below are T cell receptor beta chains from one sample, sequenced in a study of cytomegalovirus exposure and HLA in healthy donors. Sequencing used immunoSEQ multiplex PCR; TCRdb keeps in-frame clones, though not all of them. The sample lists roughly 120,000 clones; about 80% were seen once. The sample comprised PBMCs. Receptors originate from a man younger than 40 in good health and CMV-seropositive. CDR3s include the opening cysteine and the closing phenylalanine or tryptophan. Fields, in order: D gene, V gene, clone size, J gene, CDR3 DNA, CDR3 protein. D genes are given only for firm matches. Size is stated for part of the rows, as once, few or many counts, or as a class when the clone is expanded.

D: TRBD2
V: TRBV5-4
size: NA
J: TRBJ2-1
DNA: TGTGCCAGCAGCGGGTGGGGGGGAACGGACAATGAGCAGTTCTTC
CDR3: CASSGWGGTDNEQFF

D: NA
V: TRBV9
size: NA
J: TRBJ1-4
DNA: TGTGCCAGCAGCGTCACGGGGAATGAAAAACTGTTTTTT
CDR3: CASSVTGNEKLFF

D: TRBD2
V: TRBV12-5
size: NA
J: TRBJ2-7
DNA: TGTGCTAGTGGTTTGGTACAACTGGGGCGGGGGTACTCCTACGAGCAGTACTTC
CDR3: CASGLVQLGRGYSYEQYF

D: TRBD2
V: TRBV27
size: NA
J: TRBJ2-3
DNA: TGTGCCAGCAGTTCAGCGGGGGAGAGCACAGATACGCAGTATTTT
CDR3: CASSSAGESTDTQYF

D: NA
V: TRBV6-1
size: few
J: TRBJ1-3
DNA: TGTGCCAGCAGTGAACAGACTGGAAACACCATATATTTT
CDR3: CASSEQTGNTIYF

D: TRBD2
V: TRBV27
size: once
J: TRBJ2-3
DNA: TGTGCCAGCAGTTCCCCGAGGACTAGCACTACTAGCACAGATACGCAGTATTTT
CDR3: CASSSPRTSTTSTDTQYF

D: NA
V: TRBV11-2
size: few
J: TRBJ1-4
DNA: TGTGCCAGCAGCTTCAGCGATAATGAAAAACTGTTTTTT
CDR3: CASSFSDNEKLFF

D: TRBD1
V: TRBV28
size: NA
J: TRBJ1-2
DNA: TGTGCCAGCAGTGATCAATGGACAGGGATGAATTATGGCTACACCTTC
CDR3: CASSDQWTGMNYGYTF

D: NA
V: TRBV4-1
size: NA
J: TRBJ2-1
DNA: TGCGCCAGCAGCTGGGGACACTCAAACAATGAGCAGTTCTTC
CDR3: CASSWGHSNNEQFF

D: NA
V: TRBV2
size: NA
J: TRBJ1-2
DNA: TGTGCCAGCAAGGACTTCTATGGCTACACCTTC
CDR3: CASKDFYGYTF

D: NA
V: TRBV11-1
size: few
J: TRBJ2-7
DNA: TGTGCCAGCAGCTTAGCGGAGACGAGCTCCTACGAGCAGTACTTC
CDR3: CASSLAETSSYEQYF

D: TRBD2
V: TRBV15
size: NA
J: TRBJ2-3
DNA: TGTGCCACCGCTAGCGGGGGCCCTAGCACAGATACGCAGTATTTT
CDR3: CATASGGPSTDTQYF

D: NA
V: TRBV11-2
size: NA
J: TRBJ2-7
DNA: TGTGCCAGCAGCCCCGGGGGTTACGAGCAGTACTTC
CDR3: CASSPGGYEQYF

D: TRBD1
V: TRBV6-5
size: NA
J: TRBJ2-3
DNA: TGTGCCAGCAGCCAGCAAGGGGGCAGTACAGATACGCAGTATTTT
CDR3: CASSQQGGSTDTQYF

D: TRBD1
V: TRBV15
size: NA
J: TRBJ1-1
DNA: TGTGCCACCAGCAGACAGGGGGATGAAGCTTTCTTT
CDR3: CATSRQGDEAFF

D: TRBD1
V: TRBV7-9
size: NA
J: TRBJ1-5
DNA: TGTGCCAGCAGCTCTACCGGACAGGGTGGTCAGCCCCAGCATTTT
CDR3: CASSSTGQGGQPQHF

D: TRBD1
V: TRBV7-2
size: NA
J: TRBJ1-1
DNA: TGTGCCAGCAGCCCGACAGGGCTCATGAACACTGAAGCTTTCTTT
CDR3: CASSPTGLMNTEAFF

D: TRBD2
V: TRBV6-6
size: NA
J: TRBJ2-1
DNA: TGTGCCAGCAGTCCCCTAGCGGGGGAGGACAATGAGCAGTTCTTC
CDR3: CASSPLAGEDNEQFF

D: NA
V: TRBV9
size: NA
J: TRBJ1-1
DNA: TGTGCCAGCAGTTTTGGGGGAGGGGCTGAAGCTTTCTTT
CDR3: CASSFGGGAEAFF

D: TRBD1
V: TRBV7-6
size: NA
J: TRBJ1-1
DNA: TGTGCCAGCAGCTCCCGGACAGGGGGCGCGAACACTGAAGCTTTCTTT
CDR3: CASSSRTGGANTEAFF

D: NA
V: TRBV4-3
size: few
J: TRBJ2-1
DNA: TGCGCCAGCAGCCAAGTACCTAGCTCCTACAATGAGCAGTTCTTC
CDR3: CASSQVPSSYNEQFF

D: NA
V: TRBV29-1
size: NA
J: TRBJ2-7
DNA: TGCAGCGTTGAGAGCCGGGACTACGAGCAGTACTTC
CDR3: CSVESRDYEQYF

D: TRBD2
V: TRBV4-2
size: NA
J: TRBJ2-7
DNA: TGTGCCAGCAGCCAAGAGGGGACTAGCGGGGGGAACGAGCAGTACTTC
CDR3: CASSQEGTSGGNEQYF

D: NA
V: TRBV30
size: few
J: TRBJ1-2
DNA: TGTGCCTGGAGTAAATACCGGGTGGGCTATGGCTACACCTTC
CDR3: CAWSKYRVGYGYTF

D: NA
V: TRBV7-2
size: few
J: TRBJ1-1
DNA: TGTGCCAGCAGCCCTCGACATAACACTGAAGCTTTCTTT
CDR3: CASSPRHNTEAFF

D: TRBD1
V: TRBV5-1
size: NA
J: TRBJ2-1
DNA: TGCGCCAGCAGCTTCGGGACAGACTACAATGAGCAGTTCTTC
CDR3: CASSFGTDYNEQFF

D: TRBD1
V: TRBV27
size: NA
J: TRBJ2-2
DNA: TGTGCCAGCAGCAAACAGGGGGCTTTACACACCGGGGAGCTGTTTTTT
CDR3: CASSKQGALHTGELFF

D: NA
V: TRBV6-5
size: NA
J: TRBJ2-3
DNA: TGTGCCAGCAGTGGGACTGGAGATACGCAGTATTTT
CDR3: CASSGTGDTQYF

D: TRBD1
V: TRBV9
size: NA
J: TRBJ2-5
DNA: TGTGCCAGCAGCGTAACAGGGGGCGCGGAGACCCAGTACTTC
CDR3: CASSVTGGAETQYF

D: TRBD1
V: TRBV4-3
size: NA
J: TRBJ1-1
DNA: TGCGCCAGCAGCCAAGGTACAGGGGGCGTCTACACTGAAGCTTTCTTT
CDR3: CASSQGTGGVYTEAFF

D: NA
V: TRBV5-1
size: NA
J: TRBJ2-5
DNA: TGCGCCAGCAGCCTAAACCCGACAGGTGGGCAAGAGACCCAGTACTTC
CDR3: CASSLNPTGGQETQYF

D: NA
V: TRBV14
size: NA
J: TRBJ2-5
DNA: TGTGCCAGCAGCGGCATAGCGGAAGAGACCCAGTACTTC
CDR3: CASSGIAEETQYF

D: TRBD1
V: TRBV11-3
size: NA
J: TRBJ2-4
DNA: TGTGCCAGCAGCGTGCGACAGGGTGCCATTCAGTACTTC
CDR3: CASSVRQGAIQYF

D: NA
V: TRBV7-8
size: NA
J: TRBJ1-5
DNA: TGTGCCAGCAGCCTGCGCCGGGACAACAATCAGCCCCAGCATTTT
CDR3: CASSLRRDNNQPQHF

D: NA
V: TRBV28
size: NA
J: TRBJ1-5
DNA: TGTGCCAGCAGTTTGGTCGGAGGGGATCAGCCCCAGCATTTT
CDR3: CASSLVGGDQPQHF

D: NA
V: TRBV28
size: NA
J: TRBJ2-3
DNA: TGTGCCACCCGAGAGGATACGCAGTATTTT
CDR3: CATREDTQYF

D: TRBD1
V: TRBV18
size: NA
J: TRBJ1-1
DNA: TGTGCCAGCTCACCACAGGGACAGGGAGTGAACACTGAAGCTTTCTTT
CDR3: CASSPQGQGVNTEAFF